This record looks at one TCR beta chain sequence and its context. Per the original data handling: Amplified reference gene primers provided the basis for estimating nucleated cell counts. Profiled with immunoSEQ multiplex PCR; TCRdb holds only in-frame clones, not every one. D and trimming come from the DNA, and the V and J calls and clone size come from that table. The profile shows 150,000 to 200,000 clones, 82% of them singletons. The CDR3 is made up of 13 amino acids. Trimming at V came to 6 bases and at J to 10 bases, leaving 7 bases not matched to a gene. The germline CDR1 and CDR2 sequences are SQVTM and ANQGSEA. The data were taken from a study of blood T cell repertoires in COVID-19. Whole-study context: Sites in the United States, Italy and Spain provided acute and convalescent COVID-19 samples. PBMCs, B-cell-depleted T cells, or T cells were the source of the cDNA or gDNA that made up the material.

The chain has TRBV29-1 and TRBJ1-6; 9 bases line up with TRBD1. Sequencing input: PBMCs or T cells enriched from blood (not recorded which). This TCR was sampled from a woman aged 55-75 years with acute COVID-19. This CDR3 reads CSVGQGRGSPLHF. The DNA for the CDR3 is TGCAGCGTCGGACAGGGGCGGGGATCACCCCTCCACTTT.